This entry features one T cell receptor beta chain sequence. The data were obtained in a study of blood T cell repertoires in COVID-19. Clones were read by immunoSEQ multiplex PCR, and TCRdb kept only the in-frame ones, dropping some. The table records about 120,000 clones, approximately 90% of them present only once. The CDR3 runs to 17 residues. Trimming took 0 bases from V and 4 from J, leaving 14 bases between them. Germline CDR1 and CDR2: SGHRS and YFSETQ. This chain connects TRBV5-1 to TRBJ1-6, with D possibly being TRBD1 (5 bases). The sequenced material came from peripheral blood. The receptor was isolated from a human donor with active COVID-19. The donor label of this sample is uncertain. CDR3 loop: CASSLAGGTEYNSPLHF. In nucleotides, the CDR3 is TGCGCCAGCAGCTTGGCTGGCGGGACGGAGTATAATTCACCCCTCCACTTT.